The 18 T cell receptor beta chains below were found in one sample sequenced in a study of T cell responses to AZD1222 COVID-19 vaccine. Here immunoSEQ multiplex PCR was the method, and the copy in TCRdb shows in-frame clones only, minus some. The profile shows around 110,000 clones, roughly 90% of them singletons. This specimen consisted of peripheral blood, obtained on day 0 of AZD1222 vaccination. All receptors derive from an adult in good health.

The gene calls are TRBV19 and TRBJ2-6; D might be TRBD1 (5 bases). The CDR3 covers 15 residues. CDR1 LNHDA and CDR2 SQIVND come from the germline V gene (reference sequence). V lost 1 base, J lost 4 bases, and 8 bases lay in between. CDR3 in DNA: TGTGCCAGTAGTATAGGACAGTCAGGGGCCAACGTCCTGACTTTC. The encoded protein is CASSIGQSGANVLTF.

The chain joins TRBV9 to TRBJ2-7; D call uncertain. V dropped 0 bases and J dropped 0 bases, with 10 bases sitting between them. Germline V lookup: CDR1 SGDLS, CDR2 YYNGEE. The CDR3 consists of 15 residues. The CDR3 DNA sequence: TGTGCCAGCAGCGTAGGGGGTTCGAGCTCCTACGAGCAGTACTTC. Protein sequence: CASSVGGSSSYEQYF.

V and J are TRBV7-2 and TRBJ2-5; unclear D gene. V lost 5 bases to trimming and J lost 5 bases, with 12 bases between them. There are 13 residues in the CDR3. CDR1 is SGHTA, CDR2 FQGNSA, per germline. In DNA, the CDR3 is TGTGCCAGCAGCCGAGAGATTATTGAGACCCAGTACTTC. Translating it yields CASSREIIETQYF. The full variable domain, in which reference TRBV7-2 and TRBJ2-5 provide the parts outside the CDR3, is GAGVSQSPSNKVTEKGKDVELRCDPISGHTALYWYRQSLGQGLEFLIYFQGNSAPDKSGLPSDRFSAERTGGSVSTLTIQRTQQEDSAVYLCASSREIIETQYFGPGTRLLVL.

The V call is TRBV19, the J call TRBJ1-2, with 7 bases that match TRBD1. The trim removed 3 bases at V and 7 bases at J, leaving 14 bases unmatched. The CDR3 has 16 amino acids. Per the germline V gene, CDR1 is LNHDA and CDR2 is SQIVND (reference sequence). The CDR3: CASSIDRDQQRGGYTF. CDR3 nucleotide sequence: TGTGCCAGTAGTATCGACAGGGATCAACAGAGAGGTGGCTACACCTTC.

This chain joins TRBV19 and TRBJ1-1; the match to TRBD1 covers 8 bases. The CDR3 sequence is 15 residues long. Per germline, CDR1 LNHDA and CDR2 SQIVND (reference sequence). J lost 3 bases, V lost 6 bases, and 9 bases had no gene match. The CDR3 protein is CASRVGQTGDTEAFF. CDR3 sequence (DNA): TGTGCCAGTAGAGTCGGACAGACAGGGGACACTGAAGCTTTCTTT.

Concerning this clone itself: Mismatch with germline at one junction end may stem from a read error. The gene calls are TRBV18 and TRBJ2-1; no definite D call. The V gene's germline CDR1 is KGHSH and CDR2 LQKENI. The CDR3 spans 15 residues. CDR3 in DNA: TGTGCCAGCTCACCCGGCTTAGTATCCTCCAATGAGCAGTTCTTC. Its translation is CASSPGLVSSNEQFF.

The rearrangement links TRBV11-3 to TRBJ2-7, with TRBD2 matching 7 bases. Germline trimming cut 4 bases from V and 2 bases from J; bases unmatched to any gene: 14. The CDR3 totals 17 residues. Germline CDR1 is SGHNT and CDR2 is YENEEA. The CDR3 sequence is CASSSYIWGGGTYEQYF. DNA for the CDR3: TGTGCCAGCAGCTCGTATATCTGGGGGGGAGGCACCTACGAGCAGTACTTC. The whole variable domain, filled in from reference TRBV11-3 and TRBJ2-7, reads EAGVVQSPRYKIIEKKQPVAFWCNPISGHNTLYWYLQNLGQGPELLIRYENEEAVDDSQLPKDRFSAERLKGVDSTLKIQPAELGDSAVYLCASSSYIWGGGTYEQYFGPGTRLTVT.

The chain uses TRBV18 and TRBJ2-1, with D perhaps matching TRBD1 or TRBD2 (5 bases each). Germline V gene sequence: CDR1 KGHSH, CDR2 LQKENI. CDR3 length: 15 amino acids. V gave up 1 base and J gave up 7 bases, with 14 bases separating them. The CDR3 sequence: CASSPLSGPGNEQFF. For the CDR3, the DNA is TGTGCCAGCTCACCACTGTCGGGGCCGGGTAATGAGCAGTTCTTC.

The chain employs TRBV29-1 and TRBJ2-5; D is perhaps TRBD2 (5 bases). Germline loops: CDR1 SQVTM, CDR2 ANQGSEA. The ends were cut back, 8 bases at V and 9 bases at J, with 22 bases in the middle. CDR3 size: 13 residues. As DNA, the CDR3 is TGCAGCTCCGGTGAGGTGCAAAGAGCGGCCCAGTACTTC. Its protein is CSSGEVQRAAQYF.

The chain recombines TRBV5-6 with TRBJ1-1; D unresolved. Germline CDR1 is SGHDT and CDR2 is YYEEEE. The V gene lost 0 bases and the J gene lost 1 base, with 4 bases spanning the gap. The CDR3 length is 13 residues. This CDR3 reads CASSLAANTEAFF. In DNA form, the CDR3 reads TGTGCCAGCAGCTTGGCCGCGAACACTGAAGCTTTCTTT.

J is TRBJ1-1 and V is TRBV28, with D uncertain. The CDR3 extends over 13 amino acids. Trimming shortened V by 4 bases and J by 1 base, and 7 bases separated the two germline ends. Germline loops: CDR1 MDHEN, CDR2 SYDVKM. CDR3 loop: CASSYSQNTEAFF. In DNA form, the CDR3 reads TGTGCCAGCAGTTATTCACAGAACACTGAAGCTTTCTTT.

The chain uses TRBV28 and TRBJ1-2; 8 nucleotides match TRBD1. J lost 5 bases, V lost 2 bases, and 10 bases had no gene match. CDR1 MDHEN and CDR2 SYDVKM come from the germline V gene. This CDR3 spans 16 amino acids. In DNA, the CDR3 is TGTGCCAGCAGTTTACTCGGCACAGGGGGGGAGTATGGCTACACCTTC. Translation gives CASSLLGTGGEYGYTF.

The J gene is TRBJ2-5, the V gene TRBV15; the D is unclear. V shed 0 bases and J shed 3 bases, with 14 bases lying between them. The CDR3 covers 16 residues. Germline assignment: CDR1 LNHNV and CDR2 YYDKDF (reference sequence). CDR3 residues: CATSRDPRLGKETQYF. For the CDR3, the DNA is TGTGCCACCAGCAGAGATCCCCGTCTCGGCAAAGAGACCCAGTACTTC.

The gene calls are TRBV7-9 and TRBJ1-4, with 8 bases identical to TRBD1. Germline assignment: CDR1 SEHNR and CDR2 FQNEAQ (reference sequence). V shed 8 bases and J 8 bases; nucleotides not matched to a gene: 7. CDR3 length: 13 residues. The chain's CDR3 is CASGQGRSEKLFF. CDR3 nucleotides: TGTGCCAGCGGACAGGGAAGGAGCGAAAAACTGTTTTTT. Drawing the rest from reference TRBV7-9 and TRBJ1-4, the complete variable domain is DTGVSQNPRHKITKRGQNVTFRCDPISEHNRLYWYRQTLGQGPEFLTYFQNEAQLEKSRLLSDRFSAERPKGSFSTLEIQRTEQGDSAMYLCASGQGRSEKLFFGSGTQLSVL.

The chain couples TRBV5-4 to TRBJ1-2; a possible D gene is TRBD1 (5 bases). Germline V gives CDR1 SGHNT, CDR2 YYREEE (reference sequence). Trimming removed 3 bases at V and 7 bases at J, with 13 bases between. This CDR3 is 13 amino acids long. This CDR3 reads CASSSPGLGGYTF. The CDR3 DNA is TGTGCCAGCAGCTCCCCAGGGTTAGGTGGCTACACCTTC.

The J gene is TRBJ2-1, the V gene TRBV4-1; perhaps TRBD2 as D (6 bases). CDR1 and CDR2 from the germline V gene are MGHRA and YSYEKL. The V end was cut by 0 bases, the J end by 7 bases, with 10 bases between. This CDR3 comprises 14 residues. The chain's CDR3 is CASSQDGGGNEQFF. The CDR3 bases are TGCGCCAGCAGCCAAGACGGGGGAGGAAATGAGCAGTTCTTC.

The chain employs TRBV5-5 and TRBJ1-2; D gene ambiguous. The germline gives CDR1 SGHKS, CDR2 YYEKEE (reference sequence). Between the trimmed V and J ends, which lost 4 bases and 2 bases, there was a span of 6 bases. The CDR3 runs 12 residues. CDR3 in DNA: TGTGCCAGCAGCCCATCAAACTATGGCTACACCTTC. Its protein product is CASSPSNYGYTF.

V is TRBV3-1 (or the pseudogene TRBV3-2) and J is TRBJ1-5; TRBD1 matches 7 bases. The trim removed 4 bases at V and 0 bases at J, leaving 3 bases unmatched. CDR3 length: 15 residues. In germline, CDR1 is LGHDT, CDR2 YNNKEL (reference sequence). The CDR3 DNA sequence: TGTGCCAGCAGCCCGACAGGGCTTAGCAATCAGCCCCAGCATTTT. Translated: CASSPTGLSNQPQHF.